The 9 T cell receptor beta chains below were found in one sample sequenced in a study of blood T cell repertoires in COVID-19. TCRdb keeps only in-frame clones here, not all; method: immunoSEQ multiplex PCR. The sample consists of under 300,000 clones, more than 60% of them appearing once. The sample taken for sequencing was peripheral blood. These receptors originate from a woman in her thirties or forties with active or convalescent COVID-19.

V is TRBV5-1 and J is TRBJ2-2, with D maybe TRBD2 (6 bases). Trimming removed 0 bases at V and 2 bases at J, with 11 bases between. The CDR3 extends over 16 amino acids. The germline CDR1 and CDR2 sequences are SGHRS and YFSETQ. The CDR3 DNA follows: TGCGCCAGCAGCTTGGATGTCGGGGGAAACACCGGGGAGCTGTTTTTT. This translates into CASSLDVGGNTGELFF.

The V and J genes are TRBV5-6 and TRBJ2-3, with D perhaps TRBD1 (6 bases). The CDR3 consists of 15 residues. V dropped 4 bases and J dropped 1 base, with 13 bases sitting between them. Germline V gene lookup returns CDR1 SGHDT and CDR2 YYEEEE. The CDR3 loop reads CASSPQGWGTDTQYF. For the CDR3, the DNA is TGTGCCAGCAGCCCCCAGGGGTGGGGCACAGATACGCAGTATTTT.

The chain employs TRBV29-1 and TRBJ1-3, with 8 positions matching TRBD1. V shed 6 bases and J 0 bases; nucleotides not matched to a gene: 1. Germline V CDR1 and CDR2: SQVTM, ANQGSEA. The CDR3 runs 13 residues. CDR3 region: CSVGQASGNTIYF. CDR3 in DNA: TGCAGCGTGGGACAGGCCTCTGGAAACACCATATATTTT.

The genes are TRBV7-9 and TRBJ2-5, with 9 bases fitting TRBD1. V shed 5 bases, J shed 5 bases, and the junction held 15 bases outside the gene matches. This CDR3 comprises 17 residues. CDR1 is SEHNR and CDR2 is FQNEAQ in the germline V gene (reference sequence). CDR3 DNA: TGTGCCAGCAGCGAAACAAGGACAGGGGTCCCCGGGGAGACCCAGTACTTC. This gives the protein CASSETRTGVPGETQYF.

This chain uses TRBV28 with TRBJ1-2; perhaps TRBD1 as D (6 bases). This CDR3 comprises 13 residues. The germline V and J ends were trimmed by 6 bases and 8 bases, with 16 bases remaining between them. CDR1 is MDHEN, CDR2 SYDVKM, per germline. In nucleotides, the CDR3 is TGTGCCAGCAGCAACATACAGGGCAGGGGCTACACCTTC. Translating gives CASSNIQGRGYTF.

J is TRBJ2-1 and V is TRBV5-1; weak D call: TRBD2 (5 bases). This CDR3 is 15 amino acids long. V lost 4 bases, J lost 3 bases, and 14 bases lay in between. CDR1 is SGHRS and CDR2 is YFSETQ in the germline V gene. CDR3 coding DNA: TGCGCCAGCAGCGAACGACCGGGGAACTACAATGAGCAGTTCTTC. Protein product: CASSERPGNYNEQFF.

This chain joins TRBV23-1 and TRBJ1-5; D not resolved. TRBV23-1 has ORF status, its function being uncertain. This CDR3 spans 12 amino acids. The V end was cut by 2 bases, the J end by 7 bases, with 6 bases between. The CDR3 bases are TGCGCCAGCAGTCAACGGGTCCAGCCCCAGCATTTT. Translation gives CASSQRVQPQHF.

This chain joins TRBV9 and TRBJ2-4, with 8 nucleotides matching TRBD1. This CDR3 is built from 14 residues. V dropped 3 bases and J dropped 8; count of bases not matched to a gene: 7. Per the germline V gene, CDR1 is SGDLS and CDR2 is YYNGEE. CDR3 residues: CASSATGAWDIQYF. The CDR3 nucleotides read TGTGCCAGCAGCGCGACAGGGGCCTGGGACATTCAGTACTTC.

The chain is built from TRBV21-1 and TRBJ2-1; TRBD2, as called in the table, went unchecked against the DNA. TRBV21-1 is reported as a pseudogene. The CDR3 contains 15 residues. CDR3 DNA: TGTGCCAGCAGGGAACTAGCGGGGGGGAACAATGAGCAGTTCTTC. Protein sequence: CASRELAGGNNEQFF.